The present entry profiles one T cell receptor (beta chain) with its context. As yet, its antigen is unknown. V trimming: 6 bases; J trimming: 3 bases; junction bases outside the gene matches: 8. Germline lookup yields CDR1 SGHTA and CDR2 FQGNSA. This CDR3 has 15 residues. These data originate in a study of cytomegalovirus exposure and HLA in healthy donors. Study overall: Membership in the Caucasian-associated ancestry cluster was found for 65% to 85% of about 430 genotyped donors.

General study findings and limits: Three chains tied to CMV proved CMV antigen-specific in vitro. Immune exposure information available was restricted to CMV serostatus.

PCR was performed using 60 Vbeta and 13 Jbeta primers. Clones were sequenced by immunoSEQ multiplex PCR, and TCRdb holds only the in-frame ones, with some missing. The data show 150,000 to 200,000 clones, roughly 77% seen once. The sample comprised PBMCs. The receptor's source is a man aged 18 to 35 in good health and CMV-seropositive. The chain employs TRBV7-2 and TRBJ2-3; 8 bases agree with TRBD2. The CDR3 reads CASRRGSGTTDTQYF. CDR3 sequence (DNA): TGTGCCAGCAGGAGGGGTAGCGGGACGACAGATACGCAGTATTTT.